This is a list of T cell receptor beta chains from one sample in a study of long-term antiretroviral therapy in people with HIV. The data were produced by immunoSEQ multiplex PCR, yet TCRdb's version contains in-frame clones alone and is incomplete. The table includes roughly 18,000 clones, about nine tenths detected once. The sample consisted of unsorted PBMCs, taken 3 years after starting antiretroviral therapy. The receptors originated from a man aged 45 to 65 with HIV. Each CDR3 is given with its conserved first and last residue. D genes are given only for firm matches. For some rows the clone size is stated as once, few or many, or as a class when expanded; others skip it.

CDR3aa: CASSPSRGGYEQYF; CDR3nt: TGTGCCAGCTCACCATCAAGAGGGGGCTACGAGCAGTACTTC; abundance: NA; j_gene: TRBJ2-7; d_gene: NA; len: 14; v_gene: TRBV18
CDR3aa: CAISEPKGATNTGELFF; CDR3nt: TGTGCCATCAGTGAGCCCAAGGGGGCGACGAACACCGGGGAGCTGTTTTTT; abundance: NA; j_gene: TRBJ2-2; d_gene: TRBD1; len: 17; v_gene: TRBV10-3
CDR3aa: CASRGTGGINEQFF; CDR3nt: TGTGCCAGCAGAGGGACAGGGGGAATCAATGAGCAGTTCTTC; abundance: NA; j_gene: TRBJ2-1; d_gene: TRBD1; len: 14; v_gene: TRBV6-6
CDR3aa: CASSQGQGAYEQYF; CDR3nt: TGTGCCAGCAGCCAAGGGCAGGGGGCCTACGAGCAGTACTTC; abundance: once; j_gene: TRBJ2-7; d_gene: TRBD1; len: 14; v_gene: TRBV14
CDR3aa: CASSQDSTSGASTDTQYF; CDR3nt: TGCGCCAGCAGCCAGGACTCGACTAGCGGGGCTAGCACAGATACGCAGTATTTT; abundance: NA; j_gene: TRBJ2-3; d_gene: TRBD2; len: 18; v_gene: TRBV4-3
CDR3aa: CASSPRGGFSDTQYF; CDR3nt: TGTGCCAGTAGTCCCCGGGGGGGGTTTTCAGATACGCAGTATTTT; abundance: NA; j_gene: TRBJ2-3; d_gene: TRBD2; len: 15; v_gene: TRBV19
CDR3aa: CASSDGGWALSGNTIYF; CDR3nt: TGTGCCAGCAGTGATGGGGGATGGGCCCTCTCTGGAAACACCATATATTTT; abundance: NA; j_gene: TRBJ1-3; d_gene: NA; len: 17; v_gene: TRBV6-1
CDR3aa: CASSRDTQNEQFF; CDR3nt: TGTGCCAGCAGCCGGGACACTCAAAATGAGCAGTTCTTC; abundance: NA; j_gene: TRBJ2-1; d_gene: NA; len: 13; v_gene: TRBV27
CDR3aa: CASSIGNYEQYF; CDR3nt: TGTGCCAGTAGTATCGGAAACTACGAGCAGTACTTC; abundance: few; j_gene: TRBJ2-7; d_gene: NA; len: 12; v_gene: TRBV19
CDR3aa: CASSLVRGNRDEKLFF; CDR3nt: TGTGCCAGCAGCTTGGTTCGGGGGAATCGGGATGAAAAACTGTTTTTT; abundance: once; j_gene: TRBJ1-4; d_gene: NA; len: 16; v_gene: TRBV5-6
CDR3aa: CASSGKDTGELFF; CDR3nt: TGTGCCAGCAGTGGAAAAGACACCGGGGAGCTGTTTTTT; abundance: once; j_gene: TRBJ2-2; d_gene: NA; len: 13; v_gene: TRBV25-1
CDR3aa: CASSLRQGNSPLHF; CDR3nt: TGTGCCAGCAGTTTGCGACAGGGTAATTCACCCCTCCACTTT; abundance: NA; j_gene: TRBJ1-6; d_gene: TRBD1; len: 14; v_gene: TRBV27
CDR3aa: CASSPDRPDSYEQYF; CDR3nt: TGTGCCAGCAGCCCCGACAGGCCAGACTCCTACGAGCAGTACTTC; abundance: once; j_gene: TRBJ2-7; d_gene: NA; len: 15; v_gene: TRBV6-5
CDR3aa: CASSLNRGQIEKLFF; CDR3nt: TGTGCCAGCAGCCTGAACAGGGGGCAAATTGAAAAACTGTTTTTT; abundance: once; j_gene: TRBJ1-4; d_gene: TRBD1; len: 15; v_gene: TRBV5-4
CDR3aa: CSVDPGTGLTEAFF; CDR3nt: TGCAGCGTTGATCCGGGGACAGGGCTAACTGAAGCTTTCTTT; abundance: NA; j_gene: TRBJ1-1; d_gene: TRBD1; len: 14; v_gene: TRBV29-1
CDR3aa: CASSEAGAPYNEQFF; CDR3nt: TGCGCCAGCAGTGAAGCGGGGGCTCCATACAATGAGCAGTTCTTC; abundance: NA; j_gene: TRBJ2-1; d_gene: TRBD2; len: 15; v_gene: TRBV10-1
CDR3aa: CASSVAPSSTDTQYF; CDR3nt: TGTGCCAGCAGCGTAGCTCCCTCTAGCACAGATACGCAGTATTTT; abundance: NA; j_gene: TRBJ2-3; d_gene: NA; len: 15; v_gene: TRBV9
CDR3aa: CASSPRPRLAADTQYF; CDR3nt: TGTGCCAGCTCACCACGCCCTAGACTAGCGGCAGATACGCAGTATTTT; abundance: NA; j_gene: TRBJ2-3; d_gene: TRBD2; len: 16; v_gene: TRBV18
CDR3aa: CASSRQTGVNTEAFF; CDR3nt: TGTGCCAGCAGCCGACAGACAGGGGTTAACACTGAAGCTTTCTTT; abundance: NA; j_gene: TRBJ1-1; d_gene: TRBD1; len: 15; v_gene: TRBV9
CDR3aa: CASRGPSTGELFF; CDR3nt: TGCGCCAGCCGGGGGCCGAGCACCGGGGAGCTGTTTTTT; abundance: NA; j_gene: TRBJ2-2; d_gene: NA; len: 13; v_gene: TRBV10-1
CDR3aa: CASSEGLGQGSYEQYF; CDR3nt: TGCGCCAGCAGTGAAGGCTTGGGGCAGGGATCCTACGAGCAGTACTTC; abundance: few; j_gene: TRBJ2-7; d_gene: NA; len: 16; v_gene: TRBV10-1
CDR3aa: CASSQEAGAGWGYTF; CDR3nt: TGCGCCAGCAGCCAAGAAGCAGGGGCAGGGTGGGGCTACACCTTC; abundance: NA; j_gene: TRBJ1-2; d_gene: NA; len: 15; v_gene: TRBV4-1
CDR3aa: CATSRDLAGELFF; CDR3nt: TGTGCCACCAGCAGAGATCTAGCCGGGGAGCTGTTTTTT; abundance: NA; j_gene: TRBJ2-2; d_gene: NA; len: 13; v_gene: TRBV15
CDR3aa: CASSLEQPKGYTF; CDR3nt: TGCGCCAGCAGCTTGGAACAGCCGAAAGGCTACACCTTC; abundance: NA; j_gene: TRBJ1-2; d_gene: NA; len: 13; v_gene: TRBV5-1
CDR3aa: CASSLAALRQETQYF; CDR3nt: TGCGCCAGCAGCTTGGCCGCCTTGAGGCAAGAGACCCAGTACTTC; abundance: NA; j_gene: TRBJ2-5; d_gene: NA; len: 15; v_gene: TRBV5-1
CDR3aa: CASNPGERDEQFF; CDR3nt: TGCGCCAGCAACCCGGGGGAAAGGGATGAGCAGTTCTTC; abundance: NA; j_gene: TRBJ2-1; d_gene: NA; len: 13; v_gene: TRBV5-1
CDR3aa: CSVEFLSSTDTQYF; CDR3nt: TGCAGCGTTGAGTTCCTATCTAGCACAGATACGCAGTATTTT; abundance: NA; j_gene: TRBJ2-3; d_gene: NA; len: 14; v_gene: TRBV29-1
CDR3aa: CASSLRNTGELFF; CDR3nt: TGTGCCAGCAGCTTAAGGAACACCGGGGAGCTGTTTTTT; abundance: NA; j_gene: TRBJ2-2; d_gene: NA; len: 13; v_gene: TRBV7-6
CDR3aa: CASTTSNLAGGPYEQYF; CDR3nt: TGTGCCAGCACAACCTCAAATCTAGCGGGGGGCCCCTACGAGCAGTACTTC; abundance: few; j_gene: TRBJ2-7; d_gene: TRBD2; len: 17; v_gene: TRBV27
CDR3aa: CASSSRGEGNQPQHF; CDR3nt: TGTGCCAGCAGTTCCCGAGGAGAGGGCAATCAGCCCCAGCATTTT; abundance: NA; j_gene: TRBJ1-5; d_gene: NA; len: 15; v_gene: TRBV28
CDR3aa: CASREAPDRYEQYF; CDR3nt: TGTGCCAGCAGGGAGGCCCCGGACAGGTACGAGCAGTACTTC; abundance: NA; j_gene: TRBJ2-7; d_gene: TRBD1; len: 14; v_gene: TRBV6-1
CDR3aa: CASSVTSGGTDTQYF; CDR3nt: TGTGCCAGCAGCGTGACTAGCGGGGGGACAGATACGCAGTATTTT; abundance: NA; j_gene: TRBJ2-3; d_gene: TRBD2; len: 15; v_gene: TRBV9
CDR3aa: CASSTGHNTEAFF; CDR3nt: TGTGCCAGCAGCACCGGACACAACACTGAAGCTTTCTTT; abundance: medium-sized; j_gene: TRBJ1-1; d_gene: NA; len: 13; v_gene: TRBV6-5
CDR3aa: CASSQERRQGYNEQFF; CDR3nt: TGCGCCAGCAGCCAAGAACGAAGACAGGGCTACAATGAGCAGTTCTTC; abundance: NA; j_gene: TRBJ2-1; d_gene: TRBD1; len: 16; v_gene: TRBV4-3
CDR3aa: CASSVHREQYF; CDR3nt: TGTGCCAGCAGTGTCCACAGGGAGCAGTACTTC; abundance: NA; j_gene: TRBJ2-7; d_gene: NA; len: 11; v_gene: TRBV25-1
CDR3aa: CASSLGTSHSPLHF; CDR3nt: TGTGCCAGCAGCCTCGGGACATCTCATTCACCCCTCCACTTT; abundance: NA; j_gene: TRBJ1-6; d_gene: NA; len: 14; v_gene: TRBV27
CDR3aa: CASSIRSEKLFF; CDR3nt: TGTGCCAGTAGTATCCGGAGCGAAAAACTGTTTTTT; abundance: NA; j_gene: TRBJ1-4; d_gene: NA; len: 12; v_gene: TRBV19
CDR3aa: CASSMGQSTDTQYF; CDR3nt: TGTGCCAGTAGTATGGGACAGAGCACAGATACGCAGTATTTT; abundance: NA; j_gene: TRBJ2-3; d_gene: TRBD1; len: 14; v_gene: TRBV19
CDR3aa: CASSITGGSYNEQFF; CDR3nt: TGTGCCAGTAGTATAACGGGGGGCTCCTACAATGAGCAGTTCTTC; abundance: NA; j_gene: TRBJ2-1; d_gene: TRBD2; len: 15; v_gene: TRBV19
CDR3aa: CASSLEALDTIYF; CDR3nt: TGTGCCAGCAGCTTGGAAGCATTGGACACCATATATTTT; abundance: NA; j_gene: TRBJ1-3; d_gene: NA; len: 13; v_gene: TRBV5-4
CDR3aa: CASSYDRRYGYTF; CDR3nt: TGTGCCAGCAGTTACGACAGGAGGTATGGCTACACCTTC; abundance: NA; j_gene: TRBJ1-2; d_gene: NA; len: 13; v_gene: TRBV6-5
CDR3aa: CATPPLAGGTYEQYF; CDR3nt: TGTGCCACCCCCCCTCTAGCGGGGGGGACCTACGAGCAGTACTTC; abundance: NA; j_gene: TRBJ2-7; d_gene: TRBD2; len: 15; v_gene: TRBV27
CDR3aa: CASSLRGSGSYEQYF; CDR3nt: TGTGCCAGCAGCTTAAGGGGGTCCGGCTCCTACGAGCAGTACTTC; abundance: NA; j_gene: TRBJ2-7; d_gene: NA; len: 15; v_gene: TRBV5-4
CDR3aa: CASSLAGASYEQYF; CDR3nt: TGTGCCAGCAGCTTGGCGGGGGCTTCCTACGAGCAGTACTTC; abundance: medium-sized; j_gene: TRBJ2-7; d_gene: NA; len: 14; v_gene: TRBV5-4
CDR3aa: CASSEGTSGGNEQFF; CDR3nt: TGCGCCAGCAGTGAGGGGACTAGCGGGGGGAATGAGCAGTTCTTC; abundance: NA; j_gene: TRBJ2-1; d_gene: TRBD2; len: 15; v_gene: TRBV10-1
CDR3aa: CASSKADRAYEQYF; CDR3nt: TGTGCCAGCAGCAAAGCTGACAGGGCCTACGAGCAGTACTTC; abundance: NA; j_gene: TRBJ2-7; d_gene: NA; len: 14; v_gene: TRBV21-1
CDR3aa: CASPGIAGRDTEAFF; CDR3nt: TGTGCCAGCCCCGGAATTGCAGGGAGGGACACTGAAGCTTTCTTT; abundance: NA; j_gene: TRBJ1-1; d_gene: NA; len: 15; v_gene: TRBV7-9
CDR3aa: CASSSRGEDANEKLFF; CDR3nt: TGTGCCAGCAGCTCAAGGGGAGAGGATGCTAATGAAAAACTGTTTTTT; abundance: NA; j_gene: TRBJ1-4; d_gene: NA; len: 16; v_gene: TRBV11-2
CDR3aa: CASRSSQTGGYSPLHF; CDR3nt: TGCGCCAGCAGATCATCACAGACAGGGGGGTATTCACCCCTCCACTTT; abundance: NA; j_gene: TRBJ1-6; d_gene: TRBD1; len: 16; v_gene: TRBV5-1
CDR3aa: CASGDLISYEQYF; CDR3nt: TGTGCCAGCGGGGACCTAATCTCCTACGAGCAGTACTTC; abundance: once; j_gene: TRBJ2-7; d_gene: NA; len: 13; v_gene: TRBV7-3